This T cell receptor (beta chain) was recovered during a study of blood T cell repertoires in COVID-19. At the level of the study: Sites across the United States, Italy and Spain contributed samples from acute and convalescent COVID-19. The cDNA or gDNA used as material had been derived from T cells, B-cell-depleted T cells, or PBMCs.

The CDR3 totals 11 residues. Deletions cut 3 bases from V and 5 bases from J, with 3 bases between. The germline CDR1 and CDR2 sequences are SGHRS and YFSETQ. The authors' processing: Amplifying reference gene primers gave estimates of nucleated cell counts. Data came from immunoSEQ multiplex PCR; TCRdb stores just in-frame clones and leaves some out. That table gives V, J and clone size, and the DNA gave D and trimming. The data show some 94,000 clones, around three quarters seen once. The chain carries TRBV5-1 and TRBJ2-1; D not certain. The receptor's source is a woman aged 60-75 years in a cohort sampled during active or convalescent COVID-19. Sequencing input: peripheral blood. This chain's CDR3 is CASSSDNEQFF. The CDR3 region has the DNA TGCGCCAGCAGCTCAGACAATGAGCAGTTCTTC.